Sequencing of this T cell receptor beta chain was carried out in a study of blood T cells in healthy people across ages. Trimming shortened V by 4 bases and J by 2 bases, and 11 bases separated the two germline ends. Germline-derived CDR1 and CDR2 are MDHEN and SYDVKM. CDR3 length equals 14 residues. A sample-barcoded 5' primer and a J-beta primer mix were used in a second PCR of roughly 7 to 11 cycles. TCRdb independently ran MiXCR on the 5' RACE reads; one entry per CDR3 protein. The data contain under 1,000,000 distinct CDR3 sequences, less than 60% of them singletons. Sequencing was done on a sample of blood. The chain combines TRBV28 with TRBJ1-2, with TRBD1 as a possible D gene (5 bases). This TCR was recovered from an elderly man in good health. This CDR3 reads CASSSGLTNYGYTF. The CDR3 DNA sequence: TGTGCCAGCAGTTCGGGACTGACAAACTATGGCTACACCTTC.